This TCR beta chain comes out of a study of blood T cell repertoires in COVID-19. Clones were read by immunoSEQ multiplex PCR, and TCRdb kept only the in-frame ones, dropping some. This sample has 150,000 to 200,000 clones, with about 90% found just once. The V gene lost 1 base and the J gene lost 4 bases, with 13 bases spanning the gap. The CDR3 consists of 16 residues. The germline V gene encodes CDR1 KGHSH and CDR2 LQKENI. The study drew participants aged about 18 to 95 years from approximately 25 US areas. Participants' own reports of clinical history determined their cohort assignment. Two negative PCRs, clearance, or symptom resolution had been documented for recovered Cohort 3 donors.

J is TRBJ2-2 and V is TRBV18, with D possibly matching TRBD2 (5 bases). Sequences were obtained from PBMCs or T cells enriched from blood (not recorded which). The sequence was collected from a woman between 45 and 60 years old who had recovered from COVID-19. CDR3 bases: TGTGCCAGCTCACCACAGCGGCCTTTGATCACCGGGGAGCTGTTTTTT. This gives the protein CASSPQRPLITGELFF.